This TCR beta chain was identified during a study of siplizumab effects on memory and regulatory T cells. General study findings and limits: Confirmation was lacking for the suppressive function of proliferating Tregs derived from siplizumab cultures. Just a small share of alloreactive clones was traced back to unstimulated subsets. Some alloreactive sequences were traceable to unstimulated CD4+ memory cells, and siplizumab significantly reduced them.

As regards this clone: Its specificity is unknown.

Unmatched junction bases numbered 10, after V lost 6 bases and J lost 7 bases. Looked up from germline, CDR1 is MNHGY and CDR2 is SVAAGI. The CDR3 is 14 amino acids. About 100,000 TCR templates underwent assay in each sample. Measured with immunoSEQ multiplex PCR; TCRdb has only the in-frame clones, and not every one. The table includes about 100,000 clones, approximately 90% detected once. The TCR originated in a human donor in good health. Sequenced: Tregs sorted from blood. The V and J genes are TRBV6-9 and TRBJ1-2, with 8 bases that match TRBD1. The CDR3 coding sequence is TGTGCCAGCAGCCCCAGACCGGGACAGGCTGGCTACACCTTC. This translates into CASSPRPGQAGYTF.